These 9 T cell receptor beta chains were all obtained from the same sample, sequenced in a study of beta chain features in type 1 diabetes. Study-level points and caveats: Moderately but significantly shorter TCRB CDR3s were found in Type 1 diabetes patients in all four CD4+ subsets.

Their antigen targets remain unknown. cDNA synthesis used the whole RNA isolate, giving expressed TCRB sequences. Only in-frame clones appear in the TCRdb table, and some are missing; sequencing was by immunoSEQ multiplex PCR. This sample yields about 390,000 clones, of which 9.6% are seen a single time; roughly 0.6% belongs to the top ten. Input material: central memory CD4+ T cells from blood. These TCRs come from a man aged 25 to 40 with type 1 diabetes.

This clone came up a few times. In the same sample, other DNA sequences code for this CDR3. The chain joins TRBV28 to TRBJ1-2; D is possibly TRBD1 (6 bases). The CDR3 has 12 amino acids. The V and J ends lost 7 bases and 3 bases respectively, with 9 bases between them. Germline CDR1 reads MDHEN; CDR2 reads SYDVKM. The CDR3 region is CASTTGYYGYTF. CDR3 DNA sequence: TGTGCCAGCACCACAGGGTACTATGGCTACACCTTC.

This clone was seen a handful of times. This sequence joins TRBV9 and TRBJ2-5, with no clear D. CDR3 length equals 13 residues. Between the trimmed V and J ends, which lost 0 bases and 3 bases, there was a span of 6 bases. Germline values: CDR1 SGDLS, CDR2 YYNGEE. The CDR3 loop reads CASSVGGKETQYF. The CDR3 nucleotides read TGTGCCAGCAGCGTAGGAGGAAAAGAGACCCAGTACTTC. Looking up the rest from reference TRBV9 and TRBJ2-5 gives the full variable domain: DSGVTQTPKHLITATGQRVTLRCSPRSGDLSVYWYQQSLDQGLQFLIQYYNGEERAKGNILERFSAQQFPDLHSELNLSSLELGDSALYFCASSVGGKETQYFGPGTRLLVL.

This clone was detected ten times or more. The CDR3 reads CASSLRDSGGANEQYF. The CDR3 nucleotides read TGTGCCAGTAGTCTCCGGGACAGTGGAGGGGCTAACGAGCAGTACTTC. The gene calls are TRBV19 and TRBJ2-7; TRBD1 is a possible D gene (7 bases). The CDR3 is 16 residues long. Trimming removed 5 bases at V and 5 bases at J, with 22 bases between. Germline loops: CDR1 LNHDA, CDR2 SQIVND (reference sequence).

A few counts support this clone. V is TRBV30 and J is TRBJ1-5; D is perhaps TRBD1 (5 bases). The germline gives CDR1 GTSNPN, CDR2 SVGIG (reference sequence). This CDR3 has 15 residues. Trimming took off 2 bases at V and 9 bases at J, with 20 bases between the two ends. In nucleotides, the CDR3 is TGTGCCTGGAGTTCAACAACTGATCTTAGGGGGCCCCAGCATTTT. Its translation: CAWSSTTDLRGPQHF.

A few counts support this clone. The DNA of the CDR3 is TGCAGTGCTCTGCGGGAGATTGAGCAGTTCTTC. It is translated as CSALREIEQFF. J is TRBJ2-1 and V is TRBV20-1; the match to TRBD2 covers 7 bases. The ends lost 5 bases at V and 9 bases at J; junction bases unmatched: 4. The CDR3 has 11 residues. The germline CDR1 and CDR2 sequences are DFQATT and SNEGSKA (reference sequence).

The V and J genes are TRBV7-8 and TRBJ1-2; no clear D gene. V lost 3 bases, J lost 3 bases, and 5 bases lay in between. The CDR3 runs to 12 residues. Per germline, CDR1 SGHVS and CDR2 FQNEAQ. The CDR3 nucleotides are TGTGCCAGCAGCTTCGGTGACTATGGCTACACCTTC. Translation gives CASSFGDYGYTF.

In the case of this clone: This sample includes further DNA sequences coding for the same CDR3. The chain links TRBV5-1 to TRBJ2-7, with D possibly being TRBD1 (6 bases). Deletions cut 0 bases from V and 3 bases from J, with 10 bases between. In germline, CDR1 is SGHRS, CDR2 YFSETQ. The CDR3 loop spans 14 amino acids. The CDR3 is CASSLVGGDYEQYF. In nucleotides, the CDR3 is TGCGCCAGCAGCTTGGTAGGGGGAGACTACGAGCAGTACTTC.

This clone was counted a few times. A single base is all that separates this from a far larger clone, so a read error is likely. Other DNA sequences in the sample encode the same CDR3. The rearrangement joins TRBV11-2 to TRBJ2-1; D is uncertain. CDR1 and CDR2 from the germline V gene are SGHAT and FQNNGV. CDR3 length: 15 amino acids. The V and J ends lost 0 bases and 0 bases respectively, with 6 bases between them. CDR3 protein: CASSLEASSYNEQFF. Here the CDR3 DNA reads TGTGCCAGCAGCTTAGAGGCGAGCTCCTACAATGAGCAGTTCTTC.

This chain links TRBV2 with TRBJ1-5, with TRBD1 identical over 7 bases. The CDR3 has 14 amino acids. Germline CDR1 and CDR2: SNHLY and FYNNEI. Germline trimming cut 5 bases from V and 6 bases from J; bases unmatched to any gene: 7. The CDR3 here is CASSKRQGTQPQHF. The CDR3 DNA is TGTGCCAGCAGTAAACGACAGGGCACTCAGCCCCAGCATTTT.